The 25 T cell receptor beta chains listed next were all sequenced from one sample in a study of T cell responses to AZD1222 COVID-19 vaccine. Produced via immunoSEQ multiplex PCR; TCRdb's table is partial and in-frame only. The profile shows roughly 150,000 clones, 80% to 90% of them singletons. The sequenced sample was peripheral blood, obtained after recovery from COVID-19. These receptors were obtained from an adult who had recovered from COVID-19.

The V and J genes are TRBV11-2 and TRBJ1-2; D is ambiguous. V gave up 3 bases and J gave up 4 bases, with 9 bases separating them. The CDR3 is 13 residues long. Looked up from germline, CDR1 is SGHAT and CDR2 is FQNNGV. The CDR3 sequence is CASSLDSGYGYTF. CDR3 DNA: TGTGCCAGCAGCTTGGACTCAGGCTATGGCTACACCTTC. Complete variable domain (other parts from reference TRBV11-2 and TRBJ1-2): EAGVAQSPRYKIIEKRQSVAFWCNPISGHATLYWYQQILGQGPKLLIQFQNNGVVDDSQLPKDRFSAERLKGVDSTLKIQPAKLEDSAVYLCASSLDSGYGYTFGSGTRLTVV.

The table lists this clone with a few counts. The rearrangement joins TRBV4-3 to TRBJ2-1, with 8 bases identical to TRBD1. J lost 4 bases, V lost 4 bases, and 9 bases had no gene match. The CDR3 is 16 residues long. Germline-derived CDR1 and CDR2 are LGHNA and YSLEER. The CDR3: CASSLSGGAGYNEQFF. The CDR3 DNA is TGCGCCAGCAGCCTGTCAGGGGGCGCTGGATACAATGAGCAGTTCTTC.

This clone was observed a handful of times. V usage is TRBV4-3 and J usage is TRBJ2-7; TRBD2 matches 8 bases. V dropped 1 base and J dropped 7; count of bases not matched to a gene: 12. Germline loops: CDR1 LGHNA, CDR2 YSLEER. The CDR3 length is 16 residues. CDR3 in amino acids: CASSQGSIGGGREQYF. The DNA for the CDR3 is TGCGCCAGCAGCCAAGGTTCGATCGGGGGGGGCCGGGAGCAGTACTTC.

The rearrangement joins TRBV6-2 or TRBV6-3 to TRBJ1-5; tentative D call: TRBD1 (5 bases). The V end lost 5 bases, the J end lost 6 bases, and 17 bases lay between the germline ends. Per germline, CDR1 MNHEY and CDR2 SVGEGT. The CDR3 spans 15 residues. CDR3 loop: CASSVTGGVRQPQHF. DNA of the CDR3: TGTGCCAGCAGTGTTACAGGTGGGGTGCGTCAGCCCCAGCATTTT.

The rearrangement links TRBV6-2 or TRBV6-3 to TRBJ2-7, with D tentatively TRBD2 (6 bases). The germline gives CDR1 MNHEY, CDR2 SVGEGT. Trimming took 5 bases from V and 2 from J, leaving 16 bases between them. The CDR3 length is 15 residues. The DNA of the CDR3 is TGTGCCAGCAGTCCCTTAGCGGAGGCCCCCTACGAGCAGTACTTC. This translates into CASSPLAEAPYEQYF.

The DNA for the CDR3 is TGTGCCAGCAGCGGGCCGGGATTTGGCTACACCTTC. Its translation: CASSGPGFGYTF. This chain joins TRBV5-4 and TRBJ1-2; D ambiguous. V lost 4 bases to trimming and J lost 7 bases, with 11 bases between them. This CDR3 spans 12 amino acids. Germline lookup yields CDR1 SGHNT and CDR2 YYREEE (reference sequence).

The rearrangement joins TRBV20-1 to TRBJ1-3; weak D call: TRBD1 (5 bases). Germline CDR1 DFQATT, CDR2 SNEGSKA (reference sequence). Trimming cost V 3 bases and J 3 bases, with 9 bases left between them. This CDR3 is 13 amino acids long. CDR3 bases: TGCAGTGCTAGTAAGGGGTTTGGAAACACCATATATTTT. It encodes CSASKGFGNTIYF.

DNA of the CDR3: TGTGCCAGCAGCTCTGGGTGGGGGCAGGTCACTGAAGCTTTCTTT. Protein sequence: CASSSGWGQVTEAFF. The gene calls are TRBV7-2 and TRBJ1-1; TRBD1 is a possible D gene (6 bases). The CDR3 has 15 amino acids. Per the germline V gene, CDR1 is SGHTA and CDR2 is FQGNSA. V was trimmed by 4 bases and J by 4 bases, leaving 16 bases between them.

The V call is TRBV5-1, the J call TRBJ2-7; weak D call: TRBD2 (6 bases). Trimming shortened V by 3 bases and J by 2 bases, and 18 bases separated the two germline ends. CDR3 length: 16 residues. From germline, CDR1 is SGHRS and CDR2 YFSETQ. The CDR3 coding sequence is TGCGCCAGCAGCTCGAAAGTTCGGGGGTTGACCTACGAGCAGTACTTC. Protein sequence: CASSSKVRGLTYEQYF.

V gene TRBV5-1 combines with J gene TRBJ1-2; 8 bases line up with TRBD1. CDR3 length equals 15 residues. The V gene's germline CDR1 is SGHRS and CDR2 YFSETQ. V dropped 4 bases and J dropped 4; count of bases not matched to a gene: 9. This CDR3 reads CASSGQGQGGYGYTF. The CDR3 DNA reads as TGCGCCAGCAGCGGACAGGGCCAAGGCGGCTATGGCTACACCTTC.

The CDR3 reads CASSVNRGDEQFF. The CDR3 DNA sequence: TGTGCCAGCAGCGTAAATAGGGGCGATGAGCAGTTCTTC. The chain recombines TRBV7-6 with TRBJ2-1, with D possibly TRBD1 on 5 matching bases. The CDR3 sequence is 13 residues long. Trimming cost V 5 bases and J 8 bases, with 13 bases left between them. CDR1 SGHVS and CDR2 FNYEAQ come from the germline V gene.

This clone occurred once. The CDR3 coding sequence is TGTGCCAGCGGTTCTAGCGGGAGGGCCACCGGGGAGCTGTTTTTT. It specifies CASGSSGRATGELFF. J is TRBJ2-2 and V is TRBV21-1; TRBD2, the D gene given by the table, was not confirmed from the DNA. TRBV21-1 is marked as a pseudogene. The CDR3 contains 15 residues.

This clone came up once. The chain has TRBV7-2 and TRBJ2-7; TRBD2 is a possible D gene (7 bases). Germline V CDR1 and CDR2: SGHTA, FQGNSA. Trimming removed 3 bases at V and 7 bases at J, with 16 bases between. The CDR3 loop spans 14 amino acids. For the CDR3, the DNA is TGTGCCAGCAGCTTGGGAGGGGGGGCCCAAGAGCAGTACTTC. Its protein product is CASSLGGGAQEQYF.

This rearrangement joins TRBV7-8 to TRBJ1-5; D gene ambiguous. CDR1 SGHVS and CDR2 FQNEAQ come from the germline V gene. The CDR3 sequence is 16 residues long. V was trimmed by 4 bases and J by 0 bases, leaving 13 bases between them. The CDR3 DNA reads TGTGCCAGCAGCTCAGGAACCCTTTATAGCAATCAGCCCCAGCATTTT. Residues: CASSSGTLYSNQPQHF.

The chain is built from TRBV18 and TRBJ2-3; 7 bases are shared with TRBD2. The CDR3 consists of 19 residues. V lost 3 bases to trimming and J lost 0 bases; unmatched junction nucleotides: 15. Germline V gene data show CDR1 as KGHSH and CDR2 as LQKENI. This chain's CDR3 is CASSPGLADPNESTDTQYF. The CDR3 DNA reads as TGTGCCAGCTCACCGGGTCTAGCGGACCCGAACGAAAGCACAGATACGCAGTATTTT.

The chain links TRBV19 to TRBJ2-2, with D unclear. With 2 bases removed from V and 2 bases from J, the gap between germline ends came to 6 bases. This CDR3 is 14 amino acids long. The germline gives CDR1 LNHDA, CDR2 SQIVND (reference sequence). The chain's CDR3 is CASSINLNTGELFF. As DNA, the CDR3 is TGTGCCAGTAGTATAAACTTAAACACCGGGGAGCTGTTTTTT.

The chain is built from TRBV15 and TRBJ1-6, with TRBD1 matching 7 bases. V was pared by 5 bases and J by 0 bases, with 1 base of the junction left unmatched. Germline V gene lookup returns CDR1 LNHNV and CDR2 YYDKDF (reference sequence). The CDR3 contains 15 residues. The CDR3 here is CATSRDSSYNSPLHF. The CDR3 DNA reads as TGTGCCACCAGCCGGGACAGCTCCTATAATTCACCCCTCCACTTT.

The chain links TRBV19 to TRBJ2-7, with TRBD1 identical over 8 bases. CDR1 and CDR2 from the germline V gene are LNHDA and SQIVND (reference sequence). V trimming: 0 bases; J trimming: 5 bases; junction bases outside the gene matches: 6. The CDR3 has 15 residues. As DNA, the CDR3 is TGTGCCAGTAGTATAGACCCAGGGGGCCGGGACGAGCAGTACTTC. Translated: CASSIDPGGRDEQYF.

The chain is built from TRBV27 and TRBJ1-6, with a possible D match to TRBD1 (5 bases). The length of the CDR3 is 14 residues. Germline CDR1 is MNHEY and CDR2 is SMNVEV (reference sequence). Trimming left V 8 bases short and J 5 bases short, with 13 bases between. This CDR3 reads CASGKGVNNSPLHF. Here the CDR3 DNA reads TGTGCCAGCGGTAAAGGGGTGAATAATTCACCCCTCCACTTT.

The chain is built from TRBV6-5 and TRBJ1-1; no definite D call. The V gene's germline CDR1 is MNHEY and CDR2 SVGAGI. The V end lost 1 base, the J end lost 4 bases, and 13 bases lay between the germline ends. The CDR3 loop spans 15 amino acids. The CDR3 DNA is TGTGCCAGCAGTTACTACCCCGCTACCCCCACTGAAGCTTTCTTT. Amino acids: CASSYYPATPTEAFF.

The rearrangement links TRBV25-1 to TRBJ2-7; 9 positions match TRBD1. After removal of 4 bases from V and 5 bases from J, the junction contained 9 bases not matched to a gene. Germline-derived CDR1 and CDR2 are MGHDK and SYGVNS. The CDR3 has 15 amino acids. CDR3 sequence reads: CASSALGTGWNEQYF. CDR3 bases: TGTGCCAGCAGTGCCCTCGGGACAGGGTGGAACGAGCAGTACTTC.

This chain links TRBV27 with TRBJ2-5; 7 positions match TRBD2. This CDR3 has 13 amino acids. V dropped 1 base and J dropped 5; count of bases not matched to a gene: 1. CDR1 MNHEY and CDR2 SMNVEV come from the germline V gene (reference sequence). CDR3 protein: CASSLWGGETQYF. In DNA, the CDR3 is TGTGCCAGCAGTTTATGGGGAGGGGAGACCCAGTACTTC.

The chain has TRBV28 and TRBJ2-1; 12 bases are shared with TRBD2. The CDR3 extends over 16 amino acids. The ends lost 7 bases at V and 3 bases at J; junction bases unmatched: 7. CDR1 and CDR2 from the germline V gene are MDHEN and SYDVKM. The CDR3 region has the DNA TGTGCCAGCAATCACCGACTAGCGGGAGTCTACAATGAGCAGTTCTTC. It codes for CASNHRLAGVYNEQFF.

The V gene is TRBV28, the J gene TRBJ2-7; D is possibly TRBD1 (6 bases). Trimming took off 6 bases at V and 5 bases at J, with 11 bases between the two ends. This CDR3 has 12 residues. The germline V gene encodes CDR1 MDHEN and CDR2 SYDVKM. The CDR3 bases are TGTGCCAGCAGCCCAACAGGGAACGAGCAGTACTTC. This gives the protein CASSPTGNEQYF.

The chain uses TRBV28 and TRBJ1-5; D may be TRBD1 (5 bases). This CDR3 spans 15 amino acids. V was pared by 6 bases and J by 0 bases, with 12 bases between. In germline, CDR1 is MDHEN, CDR2 SYDVKM. In DNA, the CDR3 is TGTGCCAGCAGGGGATGGGGGGATAGCAATCAGCCCCAGCATTTT. Translation gives CASRGWGDSNQPQHF.